This T cell receptor beta chain was sequenced in a study of shared clonotypes between healthy human individuals. Points from the study as a whole: Larger estimated richness was generally recorded for naive subsets relative to memory subsets. Across a few donors, naive CD4 shared around 5.4%, naive CD8 approximately 3.5%, memory CD4 2% to 2.5%, memory CD8 more than 0.35%.

The assay used deep level. Under the authors' procedure: Owing to the provision of junction-only sequences devoid of quality scores by immunoSEQ, filtering differed. Method: immunoSEQ multiplex PCR; TCRdb's copy keeps in-frame clones and lacks some. V and J calls plus clone size are reproduced from that table; the DNA served to infer D and trimming. The table has some 2,100,000 clones, about 93% seen once. As for this clone: Its antigen is still unknown. The identical CDR3 is also encoded by other nucleotide sequences in the sample.

The CDR3 has 13 amino acids. Germline V CDR1 and CDR2: SQVTM, ANQGSEA. Losses at the gene ends were 6 bases for V and 0 bases for J; bases not matched to a gene: 5. CD8 cells classed as naive were CD45RO-negative and positively selected for CCR7, excluding terminally differentiated effector memory CD45RA+ cells. The chain recombines TRBV29-1 with TRBJ2-7, with 7 bases matching TRBD2. Sequences were obtained from naive CD8+ T cells from PBMCs. The source of this sequence is a man aged 18 to 29 in good health. Some clones in this sample may be carry-over from other donors' samples. The CDR3 bases are TGCAGCGTGGGGGGAGGGGCCTCCTACGAGCAGTACTTC. Protein: CSVGGGASYEQYF.